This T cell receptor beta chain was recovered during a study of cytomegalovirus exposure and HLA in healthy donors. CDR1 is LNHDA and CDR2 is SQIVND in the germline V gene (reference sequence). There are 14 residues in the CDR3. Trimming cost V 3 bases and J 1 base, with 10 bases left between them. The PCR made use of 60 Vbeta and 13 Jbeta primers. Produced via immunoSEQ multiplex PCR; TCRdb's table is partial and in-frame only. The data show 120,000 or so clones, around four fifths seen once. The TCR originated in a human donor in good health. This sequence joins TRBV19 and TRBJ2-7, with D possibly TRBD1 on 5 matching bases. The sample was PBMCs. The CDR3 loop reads CASSIGQGSYEQYF. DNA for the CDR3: TGTGCCAGTAGTATTGGGCAGGGATCCTACGAGCAGTACTTC.